This T cell receptor (beta chain) was identified in a study of blood T cell repertoires in COVID-19. Among Cohort 3 donors, those recovered had two negative PCRs, clearance, or symptom resolution. Repertoires were generated with immunoSEQ multiplex PCR, while TCRdb's copy carries only in-frame clones and drops some. The data hold about 270,000 clones, with 85% to 90% observed a single time. Germline assignment: CDR1 SGHTA and CDR2 FQGNSA. The ends lost 0 bases at V and 1 base at J; junction bases unmatched: 13. The CDR3 length is 19 residues. The chain recombines TRBV7-2 with TRBJ1-1, with 8 nucleotides matching TRBD1. The clonotype originates from a young woman who had recovered from COVID-19. The sequenced sample was PBMCs or T cells enriched from blood (not recorded which). The CDR3 nucleotides read TGTGCCAGCAGCTTAGCGAAAGGGGCCAGGGGGCGGGGGAACACTGAAGCTTTCTTT. Its protein is CASSLAKGARGRGNTEAFF. Filled out from reference TRBV7-2 and TRBJ1-1, the complete variable domain reads GAGVSQSPSNKVTEKGKDVELRCDPISGHTALYWYRQSLGQGLEFLIYFQGNSAPDKSGLPSDRFSAERTGGSVSTLTIQRTQQEDSAVYLCASSLAKGARGRGNTEAFFGQGTRLTVV.